This TCR beta chain was identified during a study of STAT3 mutations in large granular lymphocyte leukemia. General study findings and limits: Every T-cell large granular lymphocyte leukemia patient had at least one immunodominant TCR beta clonotype.

About this clone itself: Its specificity is unknown.

The CDR3 extends over 16 amino acids. CDR1 and CDR2 (germline): SGHRS, YFSETQ. Trimming removed 0 bases at V and 2 bases at J, with 14 bases between. TCRdb's table, derived via immunoSEQ multiplex PCR, lists solely in-frame clones and lacks some. This table holds several thousand clones, 80% to 95% found once. The material sequenced was peripheral blood mononuclear cells. The V call is TRBV5-1, the J call TRBJ2-5; D not certain. This TCR was sampled from a man in his 60s with T-cell large granular lymphocyte leukemia. Some clones in this sample may be carry-over from other donors' samples. The CDR3 sequence: CASSLASQMGQETQYF. The DNA of the CDR3 is TGCGCCAGCAGCTTGGCGTCCCAGATGGGGCAAGAGACCCAGTACTTC.